This T cell receptor (beta chain) was sequenced during a study of T cell responses to AZD1222 COVID-19 vaccine. Germline CDR1 and CDR2: SGHVS and FNYEAQ. The J segment lost 4 bases and the V segment lost 5 bases, leaving 10 bases of the junction unmatched. This CDR3 contains 16 residues. Points on this clone: Its target is not known.

Points from the study as a whole: Nearly half of spike-specific TCRs reportedly go after variant regions that carry no mutations.

The method was immunoSEQ multiplex PCR; TCRdb's version includes in-frame clones alone and lacks a portion of them. The data contain roughly 120,000 clones, about nine tenths of them seen just once; the ten biggest clones take up over 1.5%. Sequenced here: peripheral blood, sampled on day 0 of AZD1222 vaccination. This TCR derives from an adult in good health. The chain couples TRBV7-6 to TRBJ1-3; the match to TRBD1 covers 8 bases. The CDR3 DNA follows: TGTGCCAGCAGCCCCCGACAGGGGAGAGTAGGAAACACCATATATTTT. As protein: CASSPRQGRVGNTIYF.